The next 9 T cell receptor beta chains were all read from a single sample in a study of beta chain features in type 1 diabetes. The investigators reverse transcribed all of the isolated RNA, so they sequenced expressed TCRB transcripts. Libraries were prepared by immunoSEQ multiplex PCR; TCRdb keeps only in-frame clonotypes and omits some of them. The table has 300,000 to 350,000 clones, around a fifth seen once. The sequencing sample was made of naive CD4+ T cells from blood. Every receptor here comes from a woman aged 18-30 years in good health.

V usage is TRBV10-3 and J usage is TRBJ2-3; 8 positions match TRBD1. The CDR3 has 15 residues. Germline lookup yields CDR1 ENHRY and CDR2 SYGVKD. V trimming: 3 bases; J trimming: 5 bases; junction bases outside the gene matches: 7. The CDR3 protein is CAISETGGVKDTQYF. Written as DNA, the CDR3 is TGTGCCATCAGTGAAACAGGGGGAGTCAAAGATACGCAGTATTTT.

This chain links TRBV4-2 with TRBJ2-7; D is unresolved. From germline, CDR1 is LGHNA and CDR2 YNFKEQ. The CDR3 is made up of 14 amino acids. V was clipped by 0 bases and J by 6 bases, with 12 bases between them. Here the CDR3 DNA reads TGTGCCAGCAGCCAAGAGGCACCCCCGGGCGAGCAGTACTTC. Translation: CASSQEAPPGEQYF.

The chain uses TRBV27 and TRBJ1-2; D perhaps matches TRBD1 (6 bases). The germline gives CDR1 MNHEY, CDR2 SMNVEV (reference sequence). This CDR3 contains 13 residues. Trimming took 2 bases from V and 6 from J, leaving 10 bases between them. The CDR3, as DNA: TGTGCCAGCAGTTTAATACAGGGTGATGGCTACACCTTC. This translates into CASSLIQGDGYTF.

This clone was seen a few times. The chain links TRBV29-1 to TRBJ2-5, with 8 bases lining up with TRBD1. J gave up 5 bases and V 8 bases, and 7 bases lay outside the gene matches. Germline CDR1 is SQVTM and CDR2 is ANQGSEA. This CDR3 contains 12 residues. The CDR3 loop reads CSSTGVEETQYF. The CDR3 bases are TGCAGCTCGACAGGGGTGGAGGAGACCCAGTACTTC.

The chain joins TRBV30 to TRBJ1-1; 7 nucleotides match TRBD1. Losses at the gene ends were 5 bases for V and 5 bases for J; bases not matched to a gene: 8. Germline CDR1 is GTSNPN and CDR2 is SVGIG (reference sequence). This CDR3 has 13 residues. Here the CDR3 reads CAWADRVITEAFF. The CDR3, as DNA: TGTGCCTGGGCCGACAGGGTAATAACTGAAGCTTTCTTT.

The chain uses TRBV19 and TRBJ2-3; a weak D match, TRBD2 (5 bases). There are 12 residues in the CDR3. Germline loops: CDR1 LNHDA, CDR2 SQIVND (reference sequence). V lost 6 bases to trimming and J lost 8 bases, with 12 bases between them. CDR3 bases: TGTGCCAGTAGGCCCTCAAGCGGTACGCAGTATTTT. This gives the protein CASRPSSGTQYF.

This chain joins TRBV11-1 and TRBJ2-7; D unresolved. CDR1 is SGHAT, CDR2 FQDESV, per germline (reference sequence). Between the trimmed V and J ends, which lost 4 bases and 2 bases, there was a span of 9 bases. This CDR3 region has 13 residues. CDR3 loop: CASSSYQPYEQYF. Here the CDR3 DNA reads TGTGCCAGCAGCTCCTACCAACCCTACGAGCAGTACTTC.

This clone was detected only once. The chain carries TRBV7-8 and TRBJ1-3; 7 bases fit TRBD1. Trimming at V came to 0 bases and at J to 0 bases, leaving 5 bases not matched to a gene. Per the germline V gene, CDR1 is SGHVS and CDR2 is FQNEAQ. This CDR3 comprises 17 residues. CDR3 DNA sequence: TGTGCCAGCAGCTTAGCGGGACAGCCTCGCTCTGGAAACACCATATATTTT. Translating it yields CASSLAGQPRSGNTIYF.

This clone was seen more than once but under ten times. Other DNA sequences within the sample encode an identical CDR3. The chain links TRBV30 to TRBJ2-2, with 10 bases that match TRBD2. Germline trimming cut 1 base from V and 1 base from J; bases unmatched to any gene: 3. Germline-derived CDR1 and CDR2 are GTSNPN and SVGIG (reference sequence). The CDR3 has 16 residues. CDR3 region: CAWSGLAGGNTGELFF. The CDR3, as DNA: TGTGCCTGGAGTGGCTTAGCGGGAGGGAACACCGGGGAGCTGTTTTTT.